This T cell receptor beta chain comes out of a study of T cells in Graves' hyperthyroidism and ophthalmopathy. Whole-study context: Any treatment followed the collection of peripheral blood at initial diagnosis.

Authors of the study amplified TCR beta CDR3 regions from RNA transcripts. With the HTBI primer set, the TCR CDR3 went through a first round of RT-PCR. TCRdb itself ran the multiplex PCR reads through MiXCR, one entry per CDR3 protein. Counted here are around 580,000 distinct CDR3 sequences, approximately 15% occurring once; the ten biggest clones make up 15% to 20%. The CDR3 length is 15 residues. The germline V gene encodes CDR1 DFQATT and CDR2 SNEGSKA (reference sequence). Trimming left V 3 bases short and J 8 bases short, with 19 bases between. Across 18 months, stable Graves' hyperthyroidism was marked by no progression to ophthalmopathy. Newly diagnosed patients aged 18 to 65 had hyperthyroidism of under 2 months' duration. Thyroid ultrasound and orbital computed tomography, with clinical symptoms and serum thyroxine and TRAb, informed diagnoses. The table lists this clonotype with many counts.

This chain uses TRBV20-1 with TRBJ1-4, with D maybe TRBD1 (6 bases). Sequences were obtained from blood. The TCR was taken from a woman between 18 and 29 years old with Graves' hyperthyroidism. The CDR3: CSARSPGTPHEKLFF. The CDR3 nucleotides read TGCAGTGCTAGGAGCCCCGGGACACCCCACGAAAAACTGTTTTTT.